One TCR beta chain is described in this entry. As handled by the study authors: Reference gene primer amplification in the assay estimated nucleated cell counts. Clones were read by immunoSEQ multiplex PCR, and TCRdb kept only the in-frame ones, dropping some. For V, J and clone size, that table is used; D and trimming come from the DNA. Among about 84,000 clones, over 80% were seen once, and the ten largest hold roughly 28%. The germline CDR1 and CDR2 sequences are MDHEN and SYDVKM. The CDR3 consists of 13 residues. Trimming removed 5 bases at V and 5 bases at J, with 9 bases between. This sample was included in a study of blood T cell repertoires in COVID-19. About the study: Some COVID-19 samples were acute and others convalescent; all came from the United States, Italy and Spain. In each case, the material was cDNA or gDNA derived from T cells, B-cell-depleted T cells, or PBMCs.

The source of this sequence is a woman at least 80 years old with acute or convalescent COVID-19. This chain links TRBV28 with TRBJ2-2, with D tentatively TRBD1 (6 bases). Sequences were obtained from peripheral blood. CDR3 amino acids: CASSLGQTGELFF. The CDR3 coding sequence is TGTGCCAGCAGTCTCGGACAGACCGGGGAGCTGTTTTTT.